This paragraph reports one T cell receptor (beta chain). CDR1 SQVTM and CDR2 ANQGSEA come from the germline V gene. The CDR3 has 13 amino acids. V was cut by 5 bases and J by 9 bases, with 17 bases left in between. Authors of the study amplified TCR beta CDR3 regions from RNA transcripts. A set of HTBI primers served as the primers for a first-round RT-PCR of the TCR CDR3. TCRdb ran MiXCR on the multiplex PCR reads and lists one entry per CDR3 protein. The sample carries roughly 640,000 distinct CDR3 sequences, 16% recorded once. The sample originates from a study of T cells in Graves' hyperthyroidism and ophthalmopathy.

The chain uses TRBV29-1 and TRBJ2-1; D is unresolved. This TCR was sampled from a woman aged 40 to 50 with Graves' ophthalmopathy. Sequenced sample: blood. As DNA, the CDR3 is TGCAGCGTTATAGGGTGGCAAGCGAGTGAGCAGTTCTTC. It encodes CSVIGWQASEQFF.